The 25 T cell receptor beta chains below come from one sample, sequenced in a study of OX40 agonist ivuxolimab in advanced cancers. Profiling relied on immunoSEQ multiplex PCR, and the TCRdb table lists in-frame clones only, not all of them. This sample has 55,000 to 70,000 clones, with approximately 82% found just once. Sequenced material: CD4+ or CD8+ T cells sorted from blood, taken in a trial of the OX40 agonist ivuxolimab. These receptor sequences come from an adult with an advanced solid tumor such as melanoma, head and neck, liver or kidney cancer.

This clone was recorded a few times. V is TRBV19 and J is TRBJ1-5; D not certain. Between the trimmed V and J ends, which lost 3 bases and 4 bases, there was a span of 7 bases. The CDR3 is 13 residues long. Germline CDR1 reads LNHDA; CDR2 reads SQIVND (reference sequence). CDR3 sequence reads: CASSIRGNQPQHF. The CDR3 DNA reads as TGTGCCAGTAGTATTAGAGGGAATCAGCCCCAGCATTTT.

This chain joins TRBV9 and TRBJ1-6; unclear D gene. CDR3 length equals 15 residues. Trimming stripped 0 bases from V and 7 bases from J, with 11 bases between. Germline-derived CDR1 and CDR2 are SGDLS and YYNGEE. The CDR3, as DNA: TGTGCCAGCAGCGTAGCTTCGGGGTTGAATTCACCCCTCCACTTT. Its translation is CASSVASGLNSPLHF. The variable domain in full, with the rest retrieved from reference TRBV9 and TRBJ1-6, is DSGVTQTPKHLITATGQRVTLRCSPRSGDLSVYWYQQSLDQGLQFLIQYYNGEERAKGNILERFSAQQFPDLHSELNLSSLELGDSALYFCASSVASGLNSPLHFGNGTRLTVT.

The chain links TRBV5-4 to TRBJ1-4; D perhaps matches TRBD1 (6 bases). Germline CDR1 SGHNT, CDR2 YYREEE (reference sequence). V lost 0 bases and J lost 8, with 11 bases in between. The CDR3 is made up of 14 amino acids. The CDR3 is CASSLGGAREKLFF. The CDR3 DNA reads as TGTGCCAGCAGCTTGGGGGGGGCGCGGGAAAAACTGTTTTTT.

The chain uses TRBV5-1 and TRBJ2-6, with D unresolved. In germline, CDR1 is SGHRS, CDR2 YFSETQ. This CDR3 region has 16 residues. Deletions cut 4 bases from V and 4 bases from J, with 15 bases between. The DNA of the CDR3 is TGCGCCAGCAGCCAAGGCCTGAGGAACGGGGCCAACGTCCTGACTTTC. Translated, it gives CASSQGLRNGANVLTF. Full variable domain (outside the CDR3, taken from reference TRBV5-1 and TRBJ2-6): KAGVTQTPRYLIKTRGQQVTLSCSPISGHRSVSWYQQTPGQGLQFLFEYFSETQRNKGNFPGRFSGRQFSNSRSEMNVSTLELGDSALYLCASSQGLRNGANVLTFGAGSRLTVL.

The J gene is TRBJ2-1, the V gene TRBV6-1, with TRBD1 matching 9 bases. Germline V gene lookup returns CDR1 MNHNS and CDR2 SASEGT. The junction had 8 bases not matched to a gene; V was cut back by 4 bases and J by 4 bases. This CDR3 has 16 amino acids. CDR3 coding DNA: TGTGCCAGCAGTGTATTGGGGACAGGGAGGTACAATGAGCAGTTCTTC. Its translation is CASSVLGTGRYNEQFF.

The chain uses TRBV5-1 and TRBJ1-2; TRBD1 might be the D (6 bases). The CDR3 has 15 residues. V dropped 4 bases and J dropped 4 bases, with 17 bases sitting between them. Germline CDR1 reads SGHRS; CDR2 reads YFSETQ. The CDR3 DNA reads as TGCGCCAGCAGCCTAAACACAGGGCTGGGCTATGGCTACACCTTC. It translates to CASSLNTGLGYGYTF.

The chain employs TRBV11-2 and TRBJ2-7, with D perhaps assigned TRBD1 or TRBD2 (5 bases each). Looked up from germline, CDR1 is SGHAT and CDR2 is FQNNGV. The CDR3 consists of 16 residues. The V end lost 5 bases, the J end lost 4 bases, and 21 bases lay between the germline ends. DNA of the CDR3: TGTGCCAGCAGCCCAAGAGGGACGCTCCCCCCTTACGAGCAGTACTTC. Amino acids: CASSPRGTLPPYEQYF.

The genes are TRBV6-1 and TRBJ1-3; D gene ambiguous. CDR1 is MNHNS, CDR2 SASEGT, per germline. The CDR3 is 16 amino acids. The V end was cut by 4 bases, the J end by 4 bases, with 17 bases between. In DNA, the CDR3 is TGTGCCAGCAGTGCCCAGACTTTCTCGCGGGGAAACACCATATATTTT. Translated: CASSAQTFSRGNTIYF.

V usage is TRBV10-3 and J usage is TRBJ2-5, with 7 bases fitting TRBD2. Germline values: CDR1 ENHRY, CDR2 SYGVKD. V lost 6 bases, J lost 3 bases, and 7 bases stayed unmatched. The CDR3 extends over 14 amino acids. The CDR3, as DNA: TGTGCCATCAGGGGGGAGGGTCCAAAAGAGACCCAGTACTTC. It encodes CAIRGEGPKETQYF.

This clone came up a few times. V is TRBV19 and J is TRBJ1-1; 11 nucleotides line up with TRBD1. This CDR3 is 14 amino acids long. Germline V gene sequence: CDR1 LNHDA, CDR2 SQIVND (reference sequence). Losses at the gene ends were 6 bases for V and 9 bases for J; bases not matched to a gene: 9. The CDR3: CASRPTGTGGQAFF. The DNA of the CDR3 is TGTGCCAGTAGGCCGACCGGGACAGGGGGACAAGCTTTCTTT.

The chain carries TRBV29-1 and TRBJ2-1; D call uncertain. V lost 1 base, J lost 2 bases, and 6 bases lay in between. CDR3 size: 13 residues. Germline V CDR1 and CDR2: SQVTM, ANQGSEA. CDR3 residues: CSVEGTAYNEQFF. The CDR3 DNA is TGCAGCGTTGAAGGGACGGCCTACAATGAGCAGTTCTTC.

This chain joins TRBV9 and TRBJ1-3, with 8 bases identical to TRBD1. J was trimmed by 2 bases and V by 4 bases; bases with no gene match: 11. This CDR3 is built from 17 residues. CDR1 is SGDLS, CDR2 YYNGEE, per germline. The DNA of the CDR3 is TGTGCCAGCAGCCTCCACTGGGGGACAGGTGCTGGAAACACCATATATTTT. Translation gives CASSLHWGTGAGNTIYF.

The V call is TRBV5-4, the J call TRBJ1-2; D gene unclear. The germline CDR1 and CDR2 sequences are SGHNT and YYREEE (reference sequence). The CDR3 runs to 15 residues. Trimming pared 6 bases from V and 3 bases from J, leaving 18 bases between. As DNA, the CDR3 is TGTGCCAGCACCCCAGGTGGTAGTTTTGACTATGGCTACACCTTC. Translated: CASTPGGSFDYGYTF.

The chain couples TRBV7-8 to TRBJ2-1; 7 positions match TRBD2. The CDR3 consists of 16 residues. Germline V CDR1 and CDR2: SGHVS, FQNEAQ. Losses at the gene ends were 4 bases for V and 2 bases for J; bases not matched to a gene: 8. CDR3 sequence reads: CASSSQRGGTYNEQFF. Here the CDR3 DNA reads TGTGCCAGCAGCTCTCAGCGGGGTGGCACCTACAATGAGCAGTTCTTC.

The table lists this clone with a few counts. The chain uses TRBV7-6 and TRBJ1-2, with 9 positions matching TRBD1. Germline V CDR1 and CDR2: SGHVS, FNYEAQ. With V trimmed by 6 bases and J by 5 bases, 4 bases remained unmatched. This CDR3 contains 13 residues. The DNA of the CDR3 is TGTGCCAGCAGTTTGACAGGGGGATATGGCTACACCTTC. Translation: CASSLTGGYGYTF.

This rearrangement joins TRBV19 to TRBJ1-2; a possible D gene is TRBD1 (5 bases). The CDR3 has 16 residues. V was shortened by 3 bases and J by 6 bases, with 20 bases between the two germline ends. The germline V gene encodes CDR1 LNHDA and CDR2 SQIVND (reference sequence). The CDR3 sequence: CASSISASEVGHGYTF. CDR3 bases: TGTGCCAGTAGTATTTCGGCGTCGGAGGTGGGGCATGGCTACACCTTC.

This clone is a singleton in its sample. The J gene is TRBJ2-7, the V gene TRBV5-1; TRBD1 agrees at 9 bases. Germline CDR1 SGHRS, CDR2 YFSETQ. This CDR3 region has 15 residues. J lost 5 bases, V lost 4 bases, and 10 bases had no gene match. Here the CDR3 DNA reads TGCGCCAGCAGCCGGGGCGGGACAGGGAGCCACGAGCAGTACTTC. Translated: CASSRGGTGSHEQYF.

V gene TRBV7-6 combines with J gene TRBJ1-5; no clear D. The CDR3 has 13 residues. CDR1 is SGHVS and CDR2 is FNYEAQ in the germline V gene. The V gene lost 4 bases and the J gene lost 5 bases, with 9 bases spanning the gap. CDR3 bases: TGTGCCAGCAGCTCGACCTCAGATCAGCCCCAGCATTTT. Translated, it gives CASSSTSDQPQHF.

Here the CDR3 reads CASSIGGARDNSPLHF. The DNA for the CDR3 is TGTGCCAGTAGTATTGGCGGGGCTCGGGATAATTCACCCCTCCACTTT. The rearrangement uses TRBV19 and TRBJ1-6, with a weak D call TRBD1 (5 bases). This CDR3 comprises 16 residues. Between the trimmed V and J ends, which lost 3 bases and 5 bases, there was a span of 14 bases. In germline, CDR1 is LNHDA, CDR2 SQIVND (reference sequence).

The chain combines TRBV6-1 with TRBJ2-7; TRBD2 matches 9 bases. This CDR3 has 16 residues. Trimming removed 0 bases from V and 4 bases from J; junction bases left unmatched: 7. CDR1 is MNHNS, CDR2 SASEGT, per germline. The CDR3, as DNA: TGTGCCAGCAGTGAAGCTCGGCGGGGGGGCGCGTACGAGCAGTACTTC. Encoded protein: CASSEARRGGAYEQYF.

V is TRBV2 and J is TRBJ1-6; possible D gene TRBD1, 5 bases. V was cut by 4 bases and J by 7 bases, with 14 bases left in between. This CDR3 comprises 15 residues. Germline assignment: CDR1 SNHLY and CDR2 FYNNEI. The CDR3 nucleotides are TGTGCCAGCAGTGGCTCCGGGACGGAGAATTCACCCCTCCACTTT. As protein: CASSGSGTENSPLHF.

The chain employs TRBV6-5 and TRBJ1-6; a weak D match, TRBD1 (6 bases). Deletions cut 4 bases from V and 6 bases from J, with 13 bases between. CDR1 and CDR2 from the germline V gene are MNHEY and SVGAGI. This CDR3 comprises 15 residues. CDR3 bases: TGTGCCAGCAGTTCGCCAGGGGTAGTTAATTCACCCCTCCACTTT. The encoded protein is CASSSPGVVNSPLHF.

The rearrangement links TRBV7-2 to TRBJ2-3; a weak D match, TRBD2 (6 bases). CDR1 and CDR2 from the germline V gene are SGHTA and FQGNSA. The CDR3 extends over 16 amino acids. V shed 0 bases and J shed 2 bases, with 12 bases lying between them. CDR3 sequence: CASSLAGGSFTDTQYF. CDR3 DNA sequence: TGTGCCAGCAGCTTAGCGGGGGGATCCTTCACAGATACGCAGTATTTT.

The rearrangement uses TRBV6-1 and TRBJ1-5; the D is unclear. Trimming stripped 5 bases from V and 7 bases from J, with 9 bases between. This CDR3 has 12 amino acids. Looked up from germline, CDR1 is MNHNS and CDR2 is SASEGT. Here the CDR3 reads CASSPREQPQHF. As DNA, the CDR3 is TGTGCCAGCAGTCCTCGGGAGCAGCCCCAGCATTTT.

The rearrangement joins TRBV6-4 to TRBJ1-6, with D unclear. CDR3 length equals 13 residues. Germline values: CDR1 MRHNA, CDR2 SNTAGT. The ends were cut back, 6 bases at V and 0 bases at J, with 3 bases in the middle. The CDR3, as DNA: TGTGCCAGCAGCAGCTCCTATAATTCACCCCTCCACTTT. Its translation: CASSSSYNSPLHF.